Shown below are 27 T cell receptor beta chains from a single sample sequenced in a study of cytomegalovirus exposure and HLA in healthy donors. The study ran its PCR with 60 Vbeta and 13 Jbeta primers. This table comes from immunoSEQ multiplex PCR, and its TCRdb copy is limited to in-frame clones, with some not included. Among 140,000 to 150,000 clones listed, roughly 80% were seen once. The sample taken for sequencing was PBMCs. The origin of the receptors is a man aged 40-50 years in good health and CMV-seronegative.

As regards this clone: One end of the junction does not line up with germline, which may come from a read error. The CDR3 DNA reads TGTGCTAGCAGCCCCATGGTACTAGCGGGGGGAGAGACCCAGTACTTC. This translates into CASSPMVLAGGETQYF. This sequence joins TRBV7-7 and TRBJ2-5; TRBD2 matches 12 bases. The germline CDR1 and CDR2 sequences are SSHAT and FNYEAQ (reference sequence). This CDR3 spans 16 amino acids.

The chain joins TRBV5-6 to TRBJ2-5, with D tentatively TRBD1 (6 bases). Trimming removed 1 base at V and 4 bases at J, with 11 bases between. The CDR3 length is 14 residues. Germline CDR1 SGHDT, CDR2 YYEEEE. The CDR3 is CASSLQGRGETQYF. The CDR3 DNA follows: TGTGCCAGCAGCTTGCAAGGCAGGGGAGAGACCCAGTACTTC. Looking up the rest from reference TRBV5-6 and TRBJ2-5 gives the full variable domain: DAGVTQSPTHLIKTRGQQVTLRCSPKSGHDTVSWYQQALGQGPQFIFQYYEEEERQRGNFPDRFSGHQFPNYSSELNVNALLLGDSALYLCASSLQGRGETQYFGPGTRLLVL.

This chain links TRBV9 with TRBJ1-1; no firm D call. Germline V gene lookup returns CDR1 SGDLS and CDR2 YYNGEE. Trimming cost V 3 bases and J 7 bases, with 19 bases left between them. This CDR3 is 15 amino acids long. This CDR3 reads CASSASHLASFEAFF. DNA for the CDR3: TGTGCCAGCAGCGCGTCCCACCTTGCCAGTTTTGAAGCTTTCTTT.

The chain links TRBV7-9 to TRBJ2-1; 7 nucleotides align to TRBD1. CDR1 is SEHNR and CDR2 is FQNEAQ in the germline V gene (reference sequence). The CDR3 spans 18 residues. The junction had 12 bases not matched to a gene; V was cut back by 4 bases and J by 0 bases. DNA for the CDR3: TGTGCCAGCAGCTCGGGACAGAGATTCTCCAGCTCCTACAATGAGCAGTTCTTC. Its translation: CASSSGQRFSSSYNEQFF.

The chain uses TRBV9 and TRBJ1-1; 7 nucleotides match TRBD1. Germline V lookup: CDR1 SGDLS, CDR2 YYNGEE. The CDR3 is 13 amino acids. V lost 5 bases to trimming and J lost 4 bases; unmatched junction nucleotides: 5. CDR3 sequence: CASSLNRGTEAFF. As DNA, the CDR3 is TGTGCCAGCAGTCTCAACAGGGGCACTGAAGCTTTCTTT. The full variable domain, in which reference TRBV9 and TRBJ1-1 provide the parts outside the CDR3, is DSGVTQTPKHLITATGQRVTLRCSPRSGDLSVYWYQQSLDQGLQFLIQYYNGEERAKGNILERFSAQQFPDLHSELNLSSLELGDSALYFCASSLNRGTEAFFGQGTRLTVV.

As for this clone: An end of the junction does not agree with germline; a read error may underlie this. At the DNA level, this CDR3 is encoded by other sequences in the same sample as well. The CDR3 here is CASSAYRVQGYNSPLHF. The CDR3 DNA is TGTGCCAGCAGTGCCTACAGGGTCCAAGGCTATAATTCCCCCCTCCACTTT. V gene TRBV6-1 combines with J gene TRBJ1-6; the D gene is possibly TRBD1 (6 bases). Per the germline V gene, CDR1 is MNHNS and CDR2 is SASEGT. This CDR3 is built from 17 residues.

V and J are TRBV19 and TRBJ1-1, with D possibly TRBD1 on 6 matching bases. Between the trimmed V and J ends, which lost 7 bases and 1 base, there was a span of 16 bases. Germline V gene sequence: CDR1 LNHDA, CDR2 SQIVND (reference sequence). The CDR3 loop spans 15 amino acids. The CDR3 loop reads CASKGTLNTNTEAFF. The CDR3 DNA reads TGTGCCAGTAAAGGGACACTGAATACGAACACTGAAGCTTTCTTT.

A few counts support this clone. The genes are TRBV4-1 and TRBJ2-3; 11 bases are shared with TRBD2. This CDR3 has 16 residues. The ends lost 1 base at V and 1 base at J; junction bases unmatched: 1. Germline values: CDR1 MGHRA, CDR2 YSYEKL. CDR3 amino acids: CASSQVLAGGTDTQYF. CDR3 bases: TGCGCCAGCAGCCAAGTACTAGCGGGGGGCACAGATACGCAGTATTTT.

This sequence joins TRBV11-1 and TRBJ1-2; the match to TRBD1 covers 8 bases. The CDR3 is 14 residues long. V lost 4 bases and J lost 8; bases outside the gene matches: 9. Germline CDR1 reads SGHAT; CDR2 reads FQDESV (reference sequence). The CDR3 is CASSYQSGGRGYTF. The CDR3 bases are TGTGCCAGCAGCTATCAATCAGGGGGCCGAGGCTACACCTTC.

The chain joins TRBV7-8 to TRBJ2-4, with D perhaps matching TRBD1 (7 bases). In germline, CDR1 is SGHVS, CDR2 FQNEAQ. Between the trimmed V and J ends, which lost 6 bases and 5 bases, there was a span of 14 bases. This CDR3 has 14 residues. This CDR3 is CASSKGGTENIQYF. The CDR3 nucleotides are TGTGCCAGCAGTAAAGGAGGGACAGAAAACATTCAGTACTTC.

This chain uses TRBV6-4 with TRBJ1-2; no clear D. Per the germline V gene, CDR1 is MRHNA and CDR2 is SNTAGT. Deletions cut 4 bases from V and 4 bases from J, with 19 bases between. CDR3 length equals 16 residues. CDR3 DNA sequence: TGTGCCAGCAGTGCCGACTCCGGGGTGCCGGCCTATGGCTACACCTTC. This encodes CASSADSGVPAYGYTF.

The chain combines TRBV11-2 with TRBJ1-2; no firm D call. The CDR3 is 14 amino acids. Per germline, CDR1 SGHAT and CDR2 FQNNGV. Trimming removed 1 base from V and 2 bases from J, with 8 bases in between. CDR3 DNA sequence: TGTGCCAGCAGCTTAGTCTCAGCGAACTATGGCTACACCTTC. This encodes CASSLVSANYGYTF.

The chain recombines TRBV7-9 with TRBJ1-1; D ambiguous. CDR3 size: 14 residues. Germline V gene lookup returns CDR1 SEHNR and CDR2 FQNEAQ (reference sequence). Between the trimmed V and J ends, which lost 7 bases and 1 base, there was a span of 13 bases. The CDR3 is CASTLTTPNTEAFF. The CDR3 DNA sequence: TGTGCCAGCACACTCACGACACCGAACACTGAAGCTTTCTTT.

This clone has only one observation. V is TRBV19 and J is TRBJ2-7; 9 bases map to TRBD2. The CDR3 sequence is 15 residues long. Trimming took 6 bases from V and 1 from J; bases not matched to a gene: 7. Germline CDR1 is LNHDA and CDR2 is SQIVND (reference sequence). The CDR3 region is CASRPHSGGSYEQYF. CDR3 coding DNA: TGTGCCAGTAGACCACATAGCGGGGGTTCCTACGAGCAGTACTTC.

This rearrangement joins TRBV5-1 to TRBJ1-5; TRBD1 matches at 7 bases. The CDR3 totals 14 residues. Losses at the gene ends were 2 bases for V and 11 bases for J; bases not matched to a gene: 10. CDR1 and CDR2 from the germline V gene are SGHRS and YFSETQ. Here the CDR3 DNA reads TGCGCCAGCAGCTTAGGGGACCCAGGACAGGCCCAGCATTTT. This encodes CASSLGDPGQAQHF.

The CDR3 spells CASSKWGSSYEQYF. The CDR3 nucleotides are TGTGCCAGCAGCAAATGGGGCAGTTCCTACGAGCAGTACTTC. The chain recombines TRBV21-1 with TRBJ2-7; TRBD1 is the table's D call, not checked against the DNA. TRBV21-1 is listed as a pseudogene. The CDR3 extends over 14 amino acids.

The chain combines TRBV5-1 with TRBJ1-6, with 11 positions matching TRBD1. V lost 3 bases, J lost 10 bases, and 3 bases stayed unmatched. CDR3 size: 14 residues. Looked up from germline, CDR1 is SGHRS and CDR2 is YFSETQ. In DNA, the CDR3 is TGCGCCAGCAGCTCCGGGACAGGGGGATCACCCCTCCACTTT. Its translation is CASSSGTGGSPLHF.

The chain uses TRBV7-9 and TRBJ1-1; no clear D gene. Germline-derived CDR1 and CDR2 are SEHNR and FQNEAQ (reference sequence). This CDR3 is 15 amino acids long. Trimming took 5 bases from V and 4 from J, leaving 17 bases between them. In nucleotides, the CDR3 is TGTGCCAGCAGCAAGTCAGATAACCTTGGCACTGAAGCTTTCTTT. Amino acids: CASSKSDNLGTEAFF.

The V call is TRBV7-9, the J call TRBJ1-1; tentatively, D is TRBD1 (5 bases). Trimming removed 5 bases at V and 2 bases at J, with 9 bases between. Germline V gene sequence: CDR1 SEHNR, CDR2 FQNEAQ (reference sequence). This CDR3 has 13 residues. In DNA, the CDR3 is TGTGCCAGCAGCCAGGACACTAACACTGAAGCTTTCTTT. As protein: CASSQDTNTEAFF.

The V and J genes are TRBV4-1 and TRBJ2-5; the match to TRBD1 covers 9 bases. CDR3 length: 15 amino acids. J was trimmed by 5 bases and V by 4 bases; bases with no gene match: 8. In germline, CDR1 is MGHRA, CDR2 YSYEKL. CDR3 residues: CASSRGQGLAETQYF. CDR3 coding DNA: TGCGCCAGCAGCCGGGGACAGGGCTTGGCTGAGACCCAGTACTTC.

There are a few counts of this clone. V is TRBV30 and J is TRBJ2-3; 8 bases line up with TRBD1. V shed 3 bases, J shed 3 bases, and the junction held 2 bases outside the gene matches. This CDR3 spans 13 amino acids. In germline, CDR1 is GTSNPN, CDR2 SVGIG (reference sequence). CDR3 residues: CAWSWTGTDTQYF. Written as DNA, the CDR3 is TGTGCCTGGAGCTGGACAGGGACAGATACGCAGTATTTT.

The rearrangement uses TRBV30 and TRBJ2-7, with 8 bases that match TRBD1. Germline V lookup: CDR1 GTSNPN, CDR2 SVGIG (reference sequence). This CDR3 region has 14 residues. V trimming: 3 bases; J trimming: 3 bases; junction bases outside the gene matches: 7. The CDR3 nucleotides read TGTGCCTGGAGATTGGGACAGGTCCGCTACGAGCAGTACTTC. Amino acids: CAWRLGQVRYEQYF.

The J gene is TRBJ2-1, the V gene TRBV6-5; D may be TRBD1 (5 bases). This CDR3 contains 15 residues. Deletions cut 7 bases from V and 0 bases from J, with 13 bases between. Germline lookup yields CDR1 MNHEY and CDR2 SVGAGI. The CDR3 sequence: CASNLQASSYNEQFF. CDR3 DNA: TGTGCCAGCAACCTACAGGCTAGCTCCTACAATGAGCAGTTCTTC.

V is TRBV4-3 and J is TRBJ1-1; TRBD1 might be the D (6 bases). The germline CDR1 and CDR2 sequences are LGHNA and YSLEER. The germline V and J ends were trimmed by 4 bases and 1 base, with 10 bases remaining between them. CDR3 length equals 14 residues. DNA of the CDR3: TGCGCCAGCAGCCGGACAGCCGGGAACACTGAAGCTTTCTTT. Protein product: CASSRTAGNTEAFF.

The chain has TRBV29-1 and TRBJ1-1, with TRBD1 matching 9 bases. The ends lost 8 bases at V and 11 bases at J; junction bases unmatched: 9. This CDR3 is built from 11 residues. Germline assignment: CDR1 SQVTM and CDR2 ANQGSEA. The CDR3 sequence: CSLLEGQGAFF. The CDR3 region has the DNA TGCAGCCTCTTGGAGGGACAGGGCGCTTTCTTT.

Regarding this clone: An end of the junction does not agree with germline; a read error may underlie this. This rearrangement joins TRBV7-8 to TRBJ2-7, with TRBD1 matching over 8 bases. This CDR3 region has 12 residues. CDR1 SGHVS and CDR2 FQNEAQ come from the germline V gene. Written as DNA, the CDR3 is TGTACCAGCAGCCCTCGGACAGGGGAGCAGTACTTC. Translated, it gives CTSSPRTGEQYF. Full variable domain (remainder filled in from reference TRBV7-8 and TRBJ2-7): GAGVSQSPRYKVAKRGQDVALRCDPISGHVSLFWYQQALGQGPEFLTYFQNEAQLDKSGLPSDRFFAERPEGSVSTLKIQRTQQEDSAVYLCTSSPRTGEQYFGPGTRLTVT.

The chain couples TRBV4-1 to TRBJ1-5; no definite D call. CDR3 length equals 18 residues. Per germline, CDR1 MGHRA and CDR2 YSYEKL. V was pared by 3 bases and J by 3 bases, with 21 bases between. CDR3 DNA sequence: TGCGCCAGCAGCCACAAGAATATCGGGGTGGAAGACAATCAGCCCCAGCATTTT. Protein product: CASSHKNIGVEDNQPQHF.